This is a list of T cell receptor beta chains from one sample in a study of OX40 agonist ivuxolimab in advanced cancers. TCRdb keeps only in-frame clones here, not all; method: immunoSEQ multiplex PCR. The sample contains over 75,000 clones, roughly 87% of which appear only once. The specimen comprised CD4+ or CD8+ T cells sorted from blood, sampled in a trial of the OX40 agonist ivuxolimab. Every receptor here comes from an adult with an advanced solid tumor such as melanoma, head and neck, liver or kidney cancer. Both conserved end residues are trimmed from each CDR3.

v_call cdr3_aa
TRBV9 ASSASGSPVETQY
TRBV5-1 ASSLRTSGIYNEQF
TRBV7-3 ASSDRGPPPNEQF
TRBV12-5 ASGLWETRPEAF
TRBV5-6 ASSLKQVASGNTIY
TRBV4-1 ASSQDRDISNYGYT
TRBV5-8 ADTTSGREKYQETQY
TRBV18 ASSPVTGYHTEAF
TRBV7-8 ASSSAPEQF
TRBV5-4 ASSTRQGANSPLH
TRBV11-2 ASSLVGGAGQPQH
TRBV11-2 ASSTDGGRTGELF
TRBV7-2 ASSFQISSYNEQF
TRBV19 ASSPSPYNEQF
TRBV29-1 SVWTSGGPSYEQY
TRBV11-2 ASSLLGRGGETQY
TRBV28 ASSLNRRGGQPQH
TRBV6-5 ASSYGDSGTGELF
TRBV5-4 ASSLGRGANTEAF
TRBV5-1 ASSLGGATMNTEAF
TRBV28 ASSFLTRGSNQPQH
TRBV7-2 ASSRSLGTGELF
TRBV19 ASSIGTRTSTDTQY
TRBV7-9 ASSLDDTGGKEKLF
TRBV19 ASSIDSGGRKTQY
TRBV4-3 ASSQAAGTNEKLF
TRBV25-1 ASSARSGDQMY
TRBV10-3 AISGGTQGLFENEQF
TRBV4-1 ASSQDNRVSGYT
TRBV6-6 ASRWSTSGRADTQY
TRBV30 AWRGDGWLGYT
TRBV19 ASSIRSSGDNEQF
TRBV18 ASSPPTRTDTQY
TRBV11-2 ASSFGEGTYEQY
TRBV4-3 ASSLQRGEKLF
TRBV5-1 ASSLDHSGVEGYT
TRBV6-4 ASSDWPGANGANVLT
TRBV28 ASRAVGDQNYEQY
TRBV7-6 ASSSGGYSNYGYT
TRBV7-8 ASSLVLDRELF
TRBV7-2 ASSLVASGHQETQY
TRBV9 ASSVDVGGSGANVLT
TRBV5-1 ASSFSGTSGNDTQY
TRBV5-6 ASSLVTLRYEQY
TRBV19 ASTDPPRATGELF